The clone carrying this TCR beta chain was seen more than once but under ten times. Its antigen is still unknown. This sample was taken from a study of beta chain features in type 1 diabetes. Study details: Sorted cell examination encompassed roughly 110 million cells across all samples.

The sequenced template was cDNA made from the entire isolated RNA. Here immunoSEQ multiplex PCR was the method, and the copy in TCRdb shows in-frame clones only, minus some. Of under 950,000 clones listed, roughly 17% are singletons. Losses at the gene ends were 3 bases for V and 9 bases for J; bases not matched to a gene: 13. Germline values: CDR1 KGHSH, CDR2 LQKENI. This CDR3 comprises 16 residues. Broader study findings: People with Type 1 diabetes carried modestly yet significantly shorter TCRB CDR3s in all four CD4+ subsets. Since sequencing was performed on cDNA, cells with high TCR expression could be over-represented.

This receptor was taken from a woman between 18 and 30 years old in good health. The chain carries TRBV18 and TRBJ2-1, with 8 bases that match TRBD1. Sequencing was carried out using naive CD4+ T cells from blood. The CDR3 spells CASSPVPSYRGAEQFF. For the CDR3, the DNA is TGTGCCAGCTCACCGGTACCTTCCTACAGGGGGGCTGAGCAGTTCTTC.